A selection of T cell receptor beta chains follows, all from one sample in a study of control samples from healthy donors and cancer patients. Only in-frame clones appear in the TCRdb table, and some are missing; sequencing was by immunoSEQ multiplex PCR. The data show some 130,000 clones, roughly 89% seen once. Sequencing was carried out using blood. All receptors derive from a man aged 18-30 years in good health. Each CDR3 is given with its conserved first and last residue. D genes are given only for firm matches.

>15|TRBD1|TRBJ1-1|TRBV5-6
CASSPDRGRVTEAFF
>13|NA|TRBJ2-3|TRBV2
CASLARGTDTQYF
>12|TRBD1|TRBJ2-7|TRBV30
CAWTSGQTEQYF
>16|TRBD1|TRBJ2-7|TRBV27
CASSFWTGSSPGEQYF
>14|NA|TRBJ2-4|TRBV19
CASSYGTVKNIQYF
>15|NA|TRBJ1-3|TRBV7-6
CASSPDGDSGNTIYF
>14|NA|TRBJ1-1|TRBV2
CASVRDLGPNEAFF
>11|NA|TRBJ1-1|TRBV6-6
CASSSGSQAFF
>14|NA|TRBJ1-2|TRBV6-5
CASGKTSGIYGYTF
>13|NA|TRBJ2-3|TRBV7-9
CASSPVLTDTQYF
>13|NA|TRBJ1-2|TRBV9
CASSGRDNYGYTF
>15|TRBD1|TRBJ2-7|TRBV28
CASTSPGQGGYEQYF
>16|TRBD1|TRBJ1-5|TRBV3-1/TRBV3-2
CASSQSDRVGYQPQHF
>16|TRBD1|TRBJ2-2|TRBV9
CASSVGTGGPTGELFF
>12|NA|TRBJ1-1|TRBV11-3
CASSLGDTEAFF
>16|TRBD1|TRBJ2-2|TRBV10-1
CASSEKGGGEHRGAVF